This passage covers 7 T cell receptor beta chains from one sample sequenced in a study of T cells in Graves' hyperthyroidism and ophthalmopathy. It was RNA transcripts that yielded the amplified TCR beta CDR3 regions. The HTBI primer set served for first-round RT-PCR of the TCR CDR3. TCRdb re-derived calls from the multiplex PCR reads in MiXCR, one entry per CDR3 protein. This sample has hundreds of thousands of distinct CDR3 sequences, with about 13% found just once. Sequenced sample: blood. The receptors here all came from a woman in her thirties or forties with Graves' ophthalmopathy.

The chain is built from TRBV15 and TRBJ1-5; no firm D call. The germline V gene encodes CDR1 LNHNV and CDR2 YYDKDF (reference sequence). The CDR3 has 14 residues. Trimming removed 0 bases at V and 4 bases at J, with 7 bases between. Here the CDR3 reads CATSRDGSNQPQHF. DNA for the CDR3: TGTGCCACCAGCAGAGATGGGAGTAATCAGCCCCAGCATTTT.

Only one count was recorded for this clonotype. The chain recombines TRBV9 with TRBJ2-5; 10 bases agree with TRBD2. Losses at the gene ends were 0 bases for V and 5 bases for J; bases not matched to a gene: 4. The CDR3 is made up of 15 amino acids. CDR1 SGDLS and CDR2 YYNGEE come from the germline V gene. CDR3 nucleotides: TGTGCCAGCAGCGTAGAAGCGGGGGGGCTGGAGACCCAGTACTTC. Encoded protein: CASSVEAGGLETQYF.

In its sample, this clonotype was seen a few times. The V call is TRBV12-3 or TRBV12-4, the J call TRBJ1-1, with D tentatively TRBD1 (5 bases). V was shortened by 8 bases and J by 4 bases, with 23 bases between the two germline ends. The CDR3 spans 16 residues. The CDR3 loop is CASYPNPGAGPTEAFF. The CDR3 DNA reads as TGTGCCAGCTACCCTAACCCGGGCGCAGGGCCCACTGAAGCTTTCTTT.

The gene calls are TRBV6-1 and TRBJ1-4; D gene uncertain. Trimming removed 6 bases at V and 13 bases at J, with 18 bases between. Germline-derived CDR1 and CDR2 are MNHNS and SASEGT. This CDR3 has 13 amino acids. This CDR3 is CASRPGSGSGLFF. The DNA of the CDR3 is TGTGCCAGCAGACCCGGATCCGGGAGTGGACTGTTTTTT.

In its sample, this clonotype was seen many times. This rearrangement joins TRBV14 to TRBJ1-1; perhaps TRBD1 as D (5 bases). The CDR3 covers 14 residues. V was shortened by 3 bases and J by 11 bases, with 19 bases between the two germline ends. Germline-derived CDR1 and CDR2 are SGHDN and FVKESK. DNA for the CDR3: TGTGCCAGCAGCCATTTCCGACAGCTTTCCCGGGCTTTCTTT. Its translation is CASSHFRQLSRAFF.

CDR3 region: CASSQDRPGYNTF. CDR3 in DNA: TGCGCCAGCAGCCAAGACAGGCCCGGGTACAACACCTTC. The V gene is TRBV4-1, the J gene TRBJ1-2; D gene unclear. V lost 0 bases and J lost 12, with 14 bases in between. The length of the CDR3 is 13 residues. The germline V gene has CDR1 MGHRA and CDR2 YSYEKL.

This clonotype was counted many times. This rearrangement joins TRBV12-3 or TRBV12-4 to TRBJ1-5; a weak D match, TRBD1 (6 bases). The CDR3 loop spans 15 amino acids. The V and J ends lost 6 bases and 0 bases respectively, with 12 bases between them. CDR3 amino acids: CASRLNRDSNQPQHF. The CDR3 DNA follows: TGTGCCAGCAGGCTAAACAGGGATAGCAATCAGCCCCAGCATTTT.